This T cell receptor beta chain appears in the sequencing data of a study of blood T cell repertoires in COVID-19. Whole-study context: Donors in the United States, Italy and Spain gave samples during acute or convalescent COVID-19. Nucleic acid was either cDNA or gDNA, and it came from T cells, B-cell-depleted T cells, or PBMCs.

Per the authors' pipeline: Quantification of nucleated cells was approximated via reference gene primer amplification. Here immunoSEQ multiplex PCR was the method, and the copy in TCRdb shows in-frame clones only, minus some. That table supplies the V and J calls and clone size; D and trimming were determined from the DNA. The sample records 99,000 or so clones, roughly four fifths being singletons. The CDR3 is 14 residues long. CDR1 and CDR2 (germline): SEHNR, FQNEAQ (reference sequence). V was clipped by 2 bases and J by 3 bases, with 8 bases between them. This clonotype originated in a man in his 60s with acute or convalescent COVID-19. The specimen was peripheral blood. The chain combines TRBV7-9 with TRBJ1-5; D is possibly TRBD1 (5 bases). CDR3 nucleotides: TGTGCCAGCAGCTTAATGGACAACAATCAGCCCCAGCATTTT. Amino acid sequence: CASSLMDNNQPQHF.